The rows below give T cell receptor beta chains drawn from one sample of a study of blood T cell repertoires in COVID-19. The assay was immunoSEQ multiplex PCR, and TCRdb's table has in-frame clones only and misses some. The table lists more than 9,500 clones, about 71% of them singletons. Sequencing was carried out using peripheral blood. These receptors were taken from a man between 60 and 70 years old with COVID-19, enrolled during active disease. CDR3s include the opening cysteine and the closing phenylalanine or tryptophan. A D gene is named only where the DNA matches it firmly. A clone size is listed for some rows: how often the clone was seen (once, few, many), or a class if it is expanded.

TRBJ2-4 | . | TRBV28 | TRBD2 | TGTGCCAGTAGTTTAGTTGGGGGGAGGGCGCTAGCCAAAAACATTCAGTACTTC | CASSLVGGRALAKNIQYF
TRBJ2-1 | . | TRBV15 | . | TGTGCCACCAGTGTAGGGGGGCTAGCGGCCTACAATGAGCAGTTCTTC | CATSVGGLAAYNEQFF
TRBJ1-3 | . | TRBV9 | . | TGTGCCAGCAGCGTAGAGTCAGGAGGGCCCGGCTCTGGAAACACCATATATTTT | CASSVESGGPGSGNTIYF
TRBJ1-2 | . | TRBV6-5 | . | TGTGCCAGCAGTTTGGACGGGACTAACCTATGGGGCTACACCTTC | CASSLDGTNLWGYTF
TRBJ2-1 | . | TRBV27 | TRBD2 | TGTGCCAGCAGCCTGACTAGCGGGGGGCACAGCTCCTACAATGAGCAGTTCTTC | CASSLTSGGHSSYNEQFF
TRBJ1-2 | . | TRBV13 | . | TGTGCCAGCAGCTTAGGCACAGGGAACTACGGCTACACCTTC | CASSLGTGNYGYTF
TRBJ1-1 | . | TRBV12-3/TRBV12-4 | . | TGTGCCAGCAGTTTTGTGAGGGAGATGGGAGCTTTCTTT | CASSFVREMGAFF
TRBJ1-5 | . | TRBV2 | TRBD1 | TGTGCCAGCAGGGCGGGACAGGGGGCAGGACAGCCCCAGCATTTT | CASRAGQGAGQPQHF
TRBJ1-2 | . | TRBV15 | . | TGTGCCACCAGCAGTCCCCCGGCGGAGGGTCTGGACTATGGCTACACCTTC | CATSSPPAEGLDYGYTF
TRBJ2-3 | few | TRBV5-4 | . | TGTGCCACCAGGTGGGGGCCAGGGGCAGATACGCAGTATTTT | CATRWGPGADTQYF
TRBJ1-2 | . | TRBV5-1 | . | TGCGCCAGCAGCTTTGCCGAGGATGGCTACACCTTC | CASSFAEDGYTF
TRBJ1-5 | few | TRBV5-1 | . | TGCGCCAGCAGCAGGGGCTTGGGGGAGGGTAATCAGCCCCAGCATTTT | CASSRGLGEGNQPQHF
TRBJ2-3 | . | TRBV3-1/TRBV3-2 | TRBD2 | TGTGCCGCGCTGACTAGCGGGACCGATACGCAGTATTTT | CAALTSGTDTQYF
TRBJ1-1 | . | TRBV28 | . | TGTGCCACCCTTGTCTTAACAGGGAGCACTGAAGCTTTCTTT | CATLVLTGSTEAFF
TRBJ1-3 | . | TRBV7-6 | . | TGTGCCAGCAGCCCGCAGACAGGTGAAGGGATTGGCACCATATATTTT | CASSPQTGEGIGTIYF
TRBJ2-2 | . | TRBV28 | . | TGTGCCAGCAGTTTAGCGGGAATCACCGGGGAGCTGTTTTTT | CASSLAGITGELFF
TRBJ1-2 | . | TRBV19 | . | TGTGCCAGTAGTACAGCTAGGGGGATGTATGGCTACACCTTC | CASSTARGMYGYTF
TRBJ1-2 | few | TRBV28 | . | TGTGCCAGCAGTTTAGCCGGGACAACCTCCTATGGCTACACCTTC | CASSLAGTTSYGYTF
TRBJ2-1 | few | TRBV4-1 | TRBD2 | TGCGCCAGCAGCCCGGGACTAGCGGGAGAGATTTACAATGAGCAGTTCTTC | CASSPGLAGEIYNEQFF
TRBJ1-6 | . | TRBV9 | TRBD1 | TGTGCCAGCAGCGTAGTGGACAGGGTGGGTTCACCCCTCCACTTT | CASSVVDRVGSPLHF
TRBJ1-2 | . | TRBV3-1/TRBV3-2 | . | TGTGCCAGCAGCCTGGGCCTTCAGTCTATTGGGGGCTACACCTTC | CASSLGLQSIGGYTF
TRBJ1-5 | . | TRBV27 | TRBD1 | TGTGCCAGCAGTTTATCGAAGGGACAGGGTAGCAATCAGCCCCAGCATTTT | CASSLSKGQGSNQPQHF
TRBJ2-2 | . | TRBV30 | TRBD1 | TGTGCCTGGAGTGTCGGACAGGGGGTAGCCGGGGAGCTGTTTTTT | CAWSVGQGVAGELFF
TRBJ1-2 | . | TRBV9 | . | TGTGCCAGCAGCCCCCGGACGGAGGCACGTGGCTACACCTTC | CASSPRTEARGYTF
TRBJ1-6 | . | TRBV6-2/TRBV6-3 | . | TGTGCCAGCAGTTATCAGGGAGGGAATTCACCCCTCCACTTT | CASSYQGGNSPLHF
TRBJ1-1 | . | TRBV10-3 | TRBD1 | TGTGCCATCAGTGACTCCGGACAGGGGGGCACTGAAGCTTTCTTT | CAISDSGQGGTEAFF
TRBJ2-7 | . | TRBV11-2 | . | TGTGCCAGCAGCTTACCCAACGGGCCTAGCTCGTACGAGCAGTACTTC | CASSLPNGPSSYEQYF
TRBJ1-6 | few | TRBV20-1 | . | TGCAGTGCTAGTATCCGGGATGATAATTCACCCCTCCACTTT | CSASIRDDNSPLHF
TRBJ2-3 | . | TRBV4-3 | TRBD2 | TGCGCCAGCAGCCAAGATCCCCCCCGGGCGGGAGGGCCCTCGGATACGCAGTATTTT | CASSQDPPRAGGPSDTQYF
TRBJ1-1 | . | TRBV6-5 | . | TGTGCCACCACTCGGGGGAACACTGAAGCTTTCTTT | CATTRGNTEAFF
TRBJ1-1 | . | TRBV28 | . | TGTGCCAGCAGTTTACGGACTTCATTTCTCGGGGCTTTCTTT | CASSLRTSFLGAFF
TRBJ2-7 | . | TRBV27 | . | TGTGCCAGCAGCGAACAGGGAATGACCTACGAGCAGTACTTC | CASSEQGMTYEQYF
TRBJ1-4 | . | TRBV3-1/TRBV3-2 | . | TGTGCCAGCAGCGGGGGACTCCCTAATGAAAAACTGTTTTTT | CASSGGLPNEKLFF
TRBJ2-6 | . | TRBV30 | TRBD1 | TGTGCCTGTGGGACAGGGAGCTCTGGGGCCAACGTCCTGACTTTC | CACGTGSSGANVLTF
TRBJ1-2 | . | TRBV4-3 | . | TGCGCCAGCAGCCAAGATCCCAGGGCGTATCGGGGCTACACCTTC | CASSQDPRAYRGYTF
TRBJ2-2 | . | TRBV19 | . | TGTGCCAGTAGTATAGGGGCGGGCACCGGGGAGCTGTTTTTT | CASSIGAGTGELFF
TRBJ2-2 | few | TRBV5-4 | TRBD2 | TGTGCCAGCAGCCGTGGGACTAGCGGGGACACCGGGGAGCTGTTTTTT | CASSRGTSGDTGELFF
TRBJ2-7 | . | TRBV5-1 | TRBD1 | TGCGCCAGCAGCTGGACAGGACCCTCCTACGAGCAGTACTTC | CASSWTGPSYEQYF
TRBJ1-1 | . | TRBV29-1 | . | TGCAGCGTTGAAGGCAGGGGAACGACTGAAGCTTTCTTT | CSVEGRGTTEAFF
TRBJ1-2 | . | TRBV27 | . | TGTGCCAGCGGCCCTCCGAGGGTCGGAGACTACACCTTC | CASGPPRVGDYTF
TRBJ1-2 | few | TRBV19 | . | TGTGCCAGTAGTAACGGGGTCTGGGGCTACACCTTC | CASSNGVWGYTF
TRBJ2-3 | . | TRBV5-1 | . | TGCGCCAGCAGCTTTTCTGTAGCGGTGAGCACAGATACGCAGTATTTT | CASSFSVAVSTDTQYF
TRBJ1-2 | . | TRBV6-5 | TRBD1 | TGTGCCAGCAGGACTAGTTCCGGGACAGGGGCCCCCTACACCTTC | CASRTSSGTGAPYTF
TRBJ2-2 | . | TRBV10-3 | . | TGTGCCATCAGGCCGGGAGAAACGCGGGAGCTGTTTTTT | CAIRPGETRELFF
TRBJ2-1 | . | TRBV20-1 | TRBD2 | TGCAGTCTCGGACTAGCCGGGGAGCAGTTCTTC | CSLGLAGEQFF
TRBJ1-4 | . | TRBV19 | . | TGTGCCACCAAGGACAGACAAAAAACTAATGAAAAACTGTTTTTT | CATKDRQKTNEKLFF
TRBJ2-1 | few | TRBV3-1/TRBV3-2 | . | TGTGCCAGCAGCCAAGATGTAGGGGGGGGATGGCAGTTCTTC | CASSQDVGGGWQFF
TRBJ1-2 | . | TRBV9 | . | TGTGCCAGCAGCTCCTCGACAGACTACTATGGCTACACCTTC | CASSSSTDYYGYTF